Each of the 14 T cell receptor beta chains below was sequenced from the same sample in a study of shared clonotypes between healthy human individuals (dated by TCRdb to 2020 to 2022). Libraries were prepared through the immunoSEQ multiplex PCR assay. TCRdb retrieved this table from immuneACCESS and kept in-frame rearrangements only. Not all clones are present; in checked studies, unresolved V genes account for under half, and no reason is known for the remainder. Here the sample has 2 million to 2.5 million clones; more than 85% occur a single time. 0.39% of the sample comes from the top ten. The sample was naive CD4+ T cells from PBMCs. The cell subset or site tag for this specimen amounts to: CD45RA+ positively selected. Every receptor here comes from a young man in good health. Some clones in this sample may be carry-over from other donors' samples.

The chain employs TRBV7-7 and TRBJ2-2; possible D gene TRBD1, 5 bases. This CDR3 is built from 16 residues. V lost 1 base and J 0 bases, leaving 9 bases between the germline ends. Germline-derived CDR1 and CDR2 are SSHAT and FNYEAQ (reference sequence). CDR3 region: CASSLGGMANTGELFF. CDR3 bases: TGTGCCAGCAGCTTAGGGGGCATGGCGAACACCGGGGAGCTGTTTTTT.

The chain has TRBV15 and TRBJ2-4; the D gene could be TRBD1 or TRBD2 (5 bases each). The CDR3 consists of 15 residues. With 1 base removed from V and 7 bases from J, the gap between germline ends came to 14 bases. Germline V lookup: CDR1 LNHNV, CDR2 YYDKDF (reference sequence). CDR3 residues: CATSRVGVVGNIQYF. Written as DNA, the CDR3 is TGTGCCACCAGCAGAGTGGGGGTGGTCGGGAACATTCAGTACTTC.

The gene calls are TRBV5-4 and TRBJ1-1, with TRBD1 identical over 7 bases. The CDR3 loop spans 17 amino acids. Trimming removed 4 bases from V and 0 bases from J; junction bases left unmatched: 12. The germline gives CDR1 SGHNT, CDR2 YYREEE (reference sequence). The DNA of the CDR3 is TGTGCCAGCAGCCTGGGGTCATGGGACAGTTTGAACACTGAAGCTTTCTTT. Protein: CASSLGSWDSLNTEAFF. Using reference TRBV5-4 and TRBJ1-1 for the parts outside the CDR3, the full variable domain is ETGVTQSPTHLIKTRGQQVTLRCSSQSGHNTVSWYQQALGQGPQFIFQYYREEENGRGNFPPRFSGLQFPNYSSELNVNALELDDSALYLCASSLGSWDSLNTEAFFGQGTRLTVV.

This clone was found once. This sequence joins TRBV11-3 and TRBJ2-2, with no clear D. This CDR3 is 13 amino acids long. V lost 2 bases and J 5 bases, leaving 6 bases between the germline ends. Germline loops: CDR1 SGHNT, CDR2 YENEEA. The chain's CDR3 is CASSLSKTGELFF. The CDR3 DNA follows: TGTGCCAGCAGCTTATCCAAAACCGGGGAGCTGTTTTTT.

This sequence joins TRBV28 and TRBJ1-4; D gene unclear. The V gene's germline CDR1 is MDHEN and CDR2 SYDVKM. Trimming left V 5 bases short and J 8 bases short, with 21 bases between. The CDR3 runs 16 residues. The CDR3 reads CASSTRSAGQVEKLFF. The CDR3 nucleotides are TGTGCCAGCAGTACTCGCTCCGCAGGCCAGGTCGAAAAACTGTTTTTT.

This chain joins TRBV7-6 and TRBJ2-2; D tentatively fits TRBD1 or TRBD2 (5 bases each). The ends were cut back, 1 base at V and 3 bases at J, with 9 bases in the middle. In germline, CDR1 is SGHVS, CDR2 FNYEAQ. The length of the CDR3 is 15 residues. In nucleotides, the CDR3 is TGTGCCAGCAGCTTAGTAGTGGGACACACCGGGGAGCTGTTTTTT. It is translated as CASSLVVGHTGELFF.

V and J are TRBV7-2 and TRBJ1-5; weak D call: TRBD1 (5 bases). The V gene lost 1 base and the J gene lost 3 bases, with 10 bases spanning the gap. Germline assignment: CDR1 SGHTA and CDR2 FQGNSA. The CDR3 has 15 amino acids. The CDR3 DNA is TGTGCCAGCAGCTTAGGTGGACAACCCAATCAGCCCCAGCATTTT. Translation: CASSLGGQPNQPQHF.

This rearrangement joins TRBV7-9 to TRBJ1-3; D not certain. The CDR3 contains 14 residues. Germline-derived CDR1 and CDR2 are SEHNR and FQNEAQ (reference sequence). Trimming took off 6 bases at V and 0 bases at J, with 9 bases between the two ends. The CDR3 reads CASRDSLSGNTIYF. CDR3 DNA sequence: TGTGCCAGCAGGGACTCACTCTCTGGAAACACCATATATTTT.

The chain employs TRBV5-1 and TRBJ2-5; D unresolved. V lost 0 bases, J lost 4 bases, and 10 bases lay in between. Germline V gene sequence: CDR1 SGHRS, CDR2 YFSETQ. This CDR3 region has 14 residues. The CDR3 DNA reads as TGCGCCAGCAGCTTGGTCATTGTTCCAGAGACCCAGTACTTC. This sequence encodes CASSLVIVPETQYF.

This sequence joins TRBV4-1 and TRBJ2-7, with TRBD2 identical over 13 bases. The CDR3 is 15 residues long. Germline loops: CDR1 MGHRA, CDR2 YSYEKL. J lost 5 bases, V lost 3 bases, and 4 bases had no gene match. The CDR3 loop reads CASSQGTSGINEQYF. In nucleotides, the CDR3 is TGCGCCAGCAGCCAGGGGACTAGCGGGATAAACGAGCAGTACTTC.

The genes are TRBV7-9 and TRBJ1-2; no definite D call. Germline V gene data show CDR1 as SEHNR and CDR2 as FQNEAQ (reference sequence). V was clipped by 6 bases and J by 7 bases, with 15 bases between them. CDR3 length equals 13 residues. This CDR3 is CASSPRFVSGYTF. The CDR3 DNA reads as TGTGCCAGCAGTCCCCGTTTTGTCAGTGGCTACACCTTC.

The V and J genes are TRBV2 and TRBJ2-3; D gene uncertain. The CDR3 sequence is 14 residues long. V was cut by 9 bases and J by 2 bases, with 15 bases left in between. Germline assignment: CDR1 SNHLY and CDR2 FYNNEI. The CDR3 spells CARKSSGFTDTQYF. The CDR3, as DNA: TGTGCCAGGAAATCGTCCGGGTTCACAGATACGCAGTATTTT.

This clone was seen once. This chain joins TRBV5-6 and TRBJ2-2, with D unresolved. Per the germline V gene, CDR1 is SGHDT and CDR2 is YYEEEE. Trimming removed 4 bases at V and 5 bases at J, with 6 bases between. The CDR3 runs to 12 residues. The CDR3 sequence: CASSPVTGELFF. Written as DNA, the CDR3 is TGTGCCAGCAGCCCGGTTACCGGGGAGCTGTTTTTT.

This chain links TRBV7-3 with TRBJ2-7, with 8 nucleotides matching TRBD2. Germline lookup yields CDR1 SGHTA and CDR2 FQGTGA. This CDR3 comprises 14 residues. The J segment lost 6 bases and the V segment lost 5 bases, leaving 9 bases of the junction unmatched. CDR3 region: CASSPSGGRTEQYF. The CDR3 region has the DNA TGTGCCAGCAGCCCTTCAGGCGGGAGGACCGAGCAGTACTTC.